A selection of T cell receptor beta chains follows, all from one sample in a study of blood T cells in healthy people across ages. TCRdb re-analysed the 5' RACE reads in MiXCR, keeping a single row per CDR3 protein. The table shows some 1,800,000 distinct CDR3 sequences, with more than 35% occurring only once. Material: blood. All receptors come from a human donor in good health. Both conserved end residues are part of each CDR3. Each record gives: CDR3 length, J gene, clone size, V gene, D gene, CDR3 DNA, CDR3 protein. A D gene is named only where the DNA matches it firmly. Expanded clones get a size class; other rows say once, few or many, or leave the size out.

13	TRBJ1-6	many	TRBV12-3/TRBV12-4	.	TGTGCCAGCAGTCCACAATTCAATTCACCCCTCCACTTT	CASSPQFNSPLHF
13	TRBJ2-3	few	TRBV9	TRBD2	TGTGCCAGCAGCGGAGGGAGGGTAGATACGCAGTATTTT	CASSGGRVDTQYF
17	TRBJ2-2	.	TRBV4-3	.	TGCGCCAGCAGCCAGATAGCGTCTCATCCCTACACCGGGGAGCTGTTTTTT	CASSQIASHPYTGELFF
14	TRBJ2-3	.	TRBV5-1	.	TGCGCCAGCAGCTTGAGACCTCGCACAGATACGCAGTATTTT	CASSLRPRTDTQYF
16	TRBJ1-2	few	TRBV27	.	TGTGCCAGCAGTTTATCTTTAGAGGGGCGCTACTATGGCTACACCTTC	CASSLSLEGRYYGYTF
15	TRBJ2-6	few	TRBV20-1	.	TGCAGTGCGCCGGGACGACCCTCTGGGGCCAACGTCCTGACTTTC	CSAPGRPSGANVLTF
15	TRBJ1-2	few	TRBV28	TRBD1	TGTGCCAGCAGTTTTACCGGGACAGGGCCTGATGGCTACACCTTC	CASSFTGTGPDGYTF
12	TRBJ2-5	.	TRBV20-1	.	TGCAGTGCGACCCACAGGGAAGAGACCCAGTACTTC	CSATHREETQYF
13	TRBJ2-4	.	TRBV20-1	TRBD1	TGCAGCCCTTTAGGGACAGGGGCGAACATTCAGTACTTC	CSPLGTGANIQYF
15	TRBJ2-4	.	TRBV9	TRBD1	TGTGCCAGCAGCGTAGAAGGGGGCTCCTACAATGAGCAGTACTTC	CASSVEGGSYNEQYF
14	TRBJ1-1	.	TRBV5-1	.	TGCGTCAGTAGCCTAACGGTGAGGGACACTGAAGCTTTCTTT	CVSSLTVRDTEAFF
18	TRBJ2-7	.	TRBV3-1	TRBD1	TGTGCCAGCAGCCCCGGGACAGGGATGCCCTCGCCGCGCTACGAGCAGTACTTC	CASSPGTGMPSPRYEQYF
14	TRBJ2-7	few	TRBV5-5	.	TGTGCCAGCAGCTCCCGGCCCCTCTCCTACGAGCAGTACTTC	CASSSRPLSYEQYF
18	TRBJ2-7	few	TRBV6-1	.	TGTGCCAGCAGCATGCTCGGCGTGTCAAACAGTGGGTTTAGCGAGCAGTACTTC	CASSMLGVSNSGFSEQYF
16	TRBJ2-3	few	TRBV2	TRBD1	TGTGCCAGCAGTAAAAACCGGGACAGGGGCACAGATACGCAGTATTTT	CASSKNRDRGTDTQYF
15	TRBJ1-5	.	TRBV20-1	.	TGCAGTGCTAGACGAACCGGGCTAGAAAATCAGCCCCAGCATTTT	CSARRTGLENQPQHF
15	TRBJ2-1	.	TRBV12-3/TRBV12-4	.	TGTGCCAGCAGTTTAGCGCAGAGCCTCGGGAATGAGCAGTTCTTC	CASSLAQSLGNEQFF
11	TRBJ1-2	.	TRBV7-9	.	TGTGCCAGCAGCTTGTTACGCGGCTACACCTTC	CASSLLRGYTF
16	TRBJ2-5	few	TRBV7-2	.	TGTGCCAGCAGCTTAGCTGGCGGTTCCCAGGGGGAGACCCAGTACTTC	CASSLAGGSQGETQYF
13	TRBJ2-7	few	TRBV7-2	.	TGTGCCAGCAGCGCATATAGCTCCTACGAGCAGTACTTC	CASSAYSSYEQYF
15	TRBJ2-1	few	TRBV6-6	.	TGTGCCAGCAGTTACAGGGCGGGGAAAGACAATGAGCAGTTCTTC	CASSYRAGKDNEQFF
17	TRBJ1-1	few	TRBV4-3	.	TGCGCCAGCAGCCGAACCTCAACGGGGCGGTGGAACACTGAAGCTTTCTTT	CASSRTSTGRWNTEAFF
13	TRBJ2-3	.	TRBV5-4	.	TGTGCCAGCAGCTCGGCCGGGGGAGATACGCAGTATTTT	CASSSAGGDTQYF
15	TRBJ1-2	few	TRBV7-2	.	TGTGCCAGCAGCCCTCAGGGGTATCATAACTATGGCTACACCTTC	CASSPQGYHNYGYTF
15	TRBJ1-5	.	TRBV24-1	TRBD1	TGTGCCACCAGTGGCGTCGGACAGGGCAATCAGCCCCAGCATTTT	CATSGVGQGNQPQHF
19	TRBJ2-7	few	TRBV6-2/TRBV6-3	.	TGTGCCAGCAGTTACTCGTGGGCCGGGGGCCTACCCCAAACCTACGAGCAGTACTTC	CASSYSWAGGLPQTYEQYF
17	TRBJ1-4	.	TRBV7-9	TRBD1	TGTGCCAGCAGCTTAGCCCGACAGGGCGGATATAATGAAAAACTGTTTTTT	CASSLARQGGYNEKLFF
15	TRBJ2-1	few	TRBV24-1	TRBD1	TGTGCCACCAGTGACCGGGACAGGCGAGTCAATGAGCAGTTCTTC	CATSDRDRRVNEQFF
14	TRBJ1-6	.	TRBV7-8	.	TGTGCCAGCAGCTACTTACCCCCCAGTTCACCCCTCCACTTT	CASSYLPPSSPLHF
13	TRBJ1-2	.	TRBV12-3/TRBV12-4	.	TGTGCCAGCAGTTGGGGTGAAGTTTATGGCTACACCTTC	CASSWGEVYGYTF
12	TRBJ1-2	many	TRBV29-1	.	TGCAGCGTTGAACAGACTAACTATGGCTACACCTTC	CSVEQTNYGYTF
14	TRBJ1-1	.	TRBV7-9	.	TGTGCCAGCAGTTTGTTACAGGGTCCGTTTGAAGCTTTCTTT	CASSLLQGPFEAFF
17	TRBJ1-2	.	TRBV7-8	TRBD1	TGTGCCAGCAGCTTAGTAAGGACAGGGGGCGTAGTGTCGGGCTACACCTTC	CASSLVRTGGVVSGYTF
12	TRBJ1-1	.	TRBV5-6	TRBD1	TGTGCCAGCAGCGCGTTCGACAGGGGAGCTTTCTTT	CASSAFDRGAFF
13	TRBJ2-4	many	TRBV29-1	TRBD1	TGCAGCGTTCCCGGACAGGGCGAACACATTCAGTACTTC	CSVPGQGEHIQYF
13	TRBJ2-5	.	TRBV5-1	.	TGCGCCAGCAGCTTGCACAGACAAGAGACCCAGTACTTC	CASSLHRQETQYF
13	TRBJ2-7	.	TRBV5-5	.	TGTGCCAGCACCGCTACAGCTCCGTACGAGCAGTACTTC	CASTATAPYEQYF
13	TRBJ1-4	.	TRBV5-6	.	TGTGCCAGCAGCCTATTGAAGAATGAAAAACTGTTTTTT	CASSLLKNEKLFF
14	TRBJ2-1	.	TRBV29-1	.	TGCAGCGTCGCAGGGGGGAGCTCCTACAATGAGCAGTTCTTC	CSVAGGSSYNEQFF
14	TRBJ2-1	.	TRBV10-3	.	TGTGCCATCAGTGACCCAGGGTTGTACAATGAGCAGTTCTTC	CAISDPGLYNEQFF
14	TRBJ2-7	.	TRBV4-2	.	TGTGCCAGCAGCCAAATTACGGAGTCCTACGAGCAGTACTTC	CASSQITESYEQYF
12	TRBJ2-5	many	TRBV29-1	.	TGCAGCGGGGAGGCAGGCCAAGAGACCCAGTACTTC	CSGEAGQETQYF
17	TRBJ1-5	.	TRBV27	.	TGTGCCAGCAGTTTGAGATTAGGGGCGGGAAGCAATCAGCCCCAGCATTTT	CASSLRLGAGSNQPQHF
10	TRBJ1-5	few	TRBV29-1	.	TGCAGCGTTGGGGGTAAGCCCCAGCATTTT	CSVGGKPQHF
15	TRBJ2-1	.	TRBV6-2/TRBV6-3	TRBD1	TGTGCCAGCAGTTACGGACGGACAGGCTACAATGAGCAGTTCTTC	CASSYGRTGYNEQFF
15	TRBJ2-6	few	TRBV10-3	.	TGTGCCATCAGGGACAGAAGCTCTGGGGCCAACGTCCTGACTTTC	CAIRDRSSGANVLTF
13	TRBJ1-2	.	TRBV20-1	.	TGCAGTGCTAGAGATGTAGTAACATATGGCTACACCTTC	CSARDVVTYGYTF
16	TRBJ2-4	.	TRBV7-2	TRBD2	TGTGCCAGCAGCTTGGGACTAGTCAAACCTCTACGGGAGCAGTACTTC	CASSLGLVKPLREQYF
16	TRBJ2-1	.	TRBV27	TRBD2	TGTGCCAGCAGTTCCCTTAGCGGGGGACTCTACAATGAGCAGTTCTTC	CASSSLSGGLYNEQFF
15	TRBJ1-5	few	TRBV7-8	TRBD1	TGTGCCAGCAGCTCCCGGGACAGACGGGCTCAGCCCCAGCATTTT	CASSSRDRRAQPQHF
16	TRBJ1-1	.	TRBV4-3	.	TGCGCCAGCAGCCAAGATCCACAGGACGGGGGCACTGAAGCTTTCTTT	CASSQDPQDGGTEAFF
14	TRBJ2-2	few	TRBV2	TRBD2	TGTGCCAGCACGCGGGACTACAACACCGGGGAGCTGTTTTTT	CASTRDYNTGELFF